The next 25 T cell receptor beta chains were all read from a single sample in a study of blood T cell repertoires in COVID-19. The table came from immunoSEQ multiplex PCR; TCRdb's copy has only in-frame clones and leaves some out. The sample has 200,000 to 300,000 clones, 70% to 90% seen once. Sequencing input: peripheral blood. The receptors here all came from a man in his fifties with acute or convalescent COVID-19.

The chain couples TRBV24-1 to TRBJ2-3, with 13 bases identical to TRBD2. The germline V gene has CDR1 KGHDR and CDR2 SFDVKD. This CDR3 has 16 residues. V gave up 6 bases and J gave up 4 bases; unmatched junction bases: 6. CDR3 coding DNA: TGTGCCACCAGTCGTAGGACTAGCGGGAGCGCAGATACGCAGTATTTT. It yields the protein CATSRRTSGSADTQYF.

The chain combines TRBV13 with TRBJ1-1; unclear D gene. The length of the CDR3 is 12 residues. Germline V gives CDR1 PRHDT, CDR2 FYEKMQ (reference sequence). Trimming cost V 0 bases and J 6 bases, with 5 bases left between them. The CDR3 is CASSLGLAEAFF. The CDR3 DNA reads TGTGCCAGCAGCTTAGGGTTAGCTGAAGCTTTCTTT.

CDR3 protein: CASRPRGSGDSSYNEQFF. In DNA form, the CDR3 reads TGTGCCAGCAGACCCCGGGGTTCGGGAGACAGCTCCTACAATGAGCAGTTCTTC. The chain is built from TRBV13 and TRBJ2-1; D might be TRBD2 (6 bases). The germline V and J ends were trimmed by 6 bases and 0 bases, with 21 bases remaining between them. CDR3 length: 18 amino acids. Germline V gene lookup returns CDR1 PRHDT and CDR2 FYEKMQ (reference sequence).

The CDR3 nucleotides read TGTGCCAGCTCACCGACGTTAGCAGATGAGGGAGTCCGGGAGCTGTTTTTT. This encodes CASSPTLADEGVRELFF. This chain connects TRBV18 to TRBJ2-2, with a tentative D call TRBD2 (5 bases). This CDR3 has 17 residues. The germline V gene encodes CDR1 KGHSH and CDR2 LQKENI. With 3 bases removed from V and 9 bases from J, the gap between germline ends came to 23 bases.

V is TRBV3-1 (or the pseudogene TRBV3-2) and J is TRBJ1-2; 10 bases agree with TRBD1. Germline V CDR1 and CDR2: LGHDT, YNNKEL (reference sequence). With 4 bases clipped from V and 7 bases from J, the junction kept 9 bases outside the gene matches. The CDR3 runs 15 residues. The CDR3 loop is CASSPRDRGVLGYTF. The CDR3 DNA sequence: TGTGCCAGCAGCCCCCGGGACAGGGGTGTTCTTGGCTACACCTTC.

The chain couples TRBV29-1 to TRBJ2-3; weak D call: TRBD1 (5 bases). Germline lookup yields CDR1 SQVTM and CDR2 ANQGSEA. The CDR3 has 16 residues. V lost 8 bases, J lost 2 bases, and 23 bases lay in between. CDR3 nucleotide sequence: TGCAGCTTACGTTATACGTTGGGGCTTGACACAGATACGCAGTATTTT. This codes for CSLRYTLGLDTDTQYF.

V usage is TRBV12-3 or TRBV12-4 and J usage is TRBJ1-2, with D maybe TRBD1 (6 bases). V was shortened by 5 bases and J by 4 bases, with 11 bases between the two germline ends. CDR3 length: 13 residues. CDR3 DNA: TGTGCCAGCAGTCGCACAGGGAGCTATGGCTACACCTTC. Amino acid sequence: CASSRTGSYGYTF.

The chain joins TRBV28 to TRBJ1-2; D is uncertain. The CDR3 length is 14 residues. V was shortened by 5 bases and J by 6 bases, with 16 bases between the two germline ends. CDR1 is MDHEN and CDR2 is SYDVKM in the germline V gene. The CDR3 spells CASSLNRRWDGYTF. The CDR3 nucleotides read TGTGCCAGCAGTCTTAACAGAAGGTGGGATGGCTACACCTTC.

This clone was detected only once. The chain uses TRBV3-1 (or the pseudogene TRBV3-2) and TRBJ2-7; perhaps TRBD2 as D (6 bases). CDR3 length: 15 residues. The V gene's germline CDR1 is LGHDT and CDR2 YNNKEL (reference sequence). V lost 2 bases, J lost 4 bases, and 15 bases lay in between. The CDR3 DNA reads TGTGCCAGCAGCCAACTTGCCTTGGCGGGATACGAGCAGTACTTC. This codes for CASSQLALAGYEQYF.

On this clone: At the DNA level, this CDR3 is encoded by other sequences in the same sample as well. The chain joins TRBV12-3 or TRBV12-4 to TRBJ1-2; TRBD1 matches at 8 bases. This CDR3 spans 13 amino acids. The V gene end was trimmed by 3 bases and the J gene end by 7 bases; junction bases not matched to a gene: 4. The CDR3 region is CASSFTGGGGYTF. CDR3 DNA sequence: TGTGCCAGCAGTTTCACAGGGGGTGGTGGCTACACCTTC.

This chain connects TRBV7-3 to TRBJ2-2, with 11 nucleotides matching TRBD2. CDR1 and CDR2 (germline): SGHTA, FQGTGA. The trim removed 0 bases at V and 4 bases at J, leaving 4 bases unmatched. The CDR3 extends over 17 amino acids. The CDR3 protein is CASSLTSTSGGTGELFF. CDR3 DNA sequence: TGTGCCAGCAGCTTAACGTCAACTAGCGGGGGCACCGGGGAGCTGTTTTTT. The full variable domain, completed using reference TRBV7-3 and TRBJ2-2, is GAGVSQTPSNKVTEKGKYVELRCDPISGHTALYWYRQSLGQGPEFLIYFQGTGAADDSGLPNDRFFAVRPEGSVSTLKIQRTERGDSAVYLCASSLTSTSGGTGELFFGEGSRLTVL.

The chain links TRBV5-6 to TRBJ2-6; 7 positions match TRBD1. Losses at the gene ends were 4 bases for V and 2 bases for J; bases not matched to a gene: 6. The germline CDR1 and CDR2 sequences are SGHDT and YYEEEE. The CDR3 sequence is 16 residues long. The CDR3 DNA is TGTGCCAGCAGCGGATTAACAGGGGCTGGGGCCAACGTCCTGACTTTC. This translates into CASSGLTGAGANVLTF.

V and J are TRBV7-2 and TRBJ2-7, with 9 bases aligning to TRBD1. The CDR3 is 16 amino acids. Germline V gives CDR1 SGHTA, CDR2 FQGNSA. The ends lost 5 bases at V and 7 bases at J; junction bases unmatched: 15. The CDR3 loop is CASSPDPGQGRGEQYF. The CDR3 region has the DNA TGTGCCAGCAGCCCGGACCCGGGACAGGGACGTGGGGAGCAGTACTTC.

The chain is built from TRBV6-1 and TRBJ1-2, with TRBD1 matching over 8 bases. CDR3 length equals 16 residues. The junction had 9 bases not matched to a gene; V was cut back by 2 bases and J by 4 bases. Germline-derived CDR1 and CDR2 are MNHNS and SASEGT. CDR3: CASSENPGGPGYGYTF. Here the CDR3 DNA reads TGTGCCAGCAGTGAAAACCCAGGGGGCCCGGGCTATGGCTACACCTTC.

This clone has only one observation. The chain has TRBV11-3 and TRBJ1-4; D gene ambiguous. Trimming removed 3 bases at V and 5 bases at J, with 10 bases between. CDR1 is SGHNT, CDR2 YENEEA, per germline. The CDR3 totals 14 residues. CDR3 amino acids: CASSFPGSNEKLFF. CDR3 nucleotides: TGTGCCAGCAGCTTCCCGGGGTCAAATGAAAAACTGTTTTTT.

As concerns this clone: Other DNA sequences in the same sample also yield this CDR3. In DNA form, the CDR3 reads TGTGCCAGCAGCTCCCAGACAGGACCTAATGAAAAACTGTTTTTT. Its translation: CASSSQTGPNEKLFF. The chain combines TRBV7-2 with TRBJ1-4; maybe TRBD1 (6 bases). Trimming stripped 4 bases from V and 3 bases from J, with 12 bases between. This CDR3 spans 15 amino acids. The germline V gene encodes CDR1 SGHTA and CDR2 FQGNSA. The complete variable domain, with remaining parts taken from reference TRBV7-2 and TRBJ1-4, reads GAGVSQSPSNKVTEKGKDVELRCDPISGHTALYWYRQSLGQGLEFLIYFQGNSAPDKSGLPSDRFSAERTGGSVSTLTIQRTQQEDSAVYLCASSSQTGPNEKLFFGSGTQLSVL.

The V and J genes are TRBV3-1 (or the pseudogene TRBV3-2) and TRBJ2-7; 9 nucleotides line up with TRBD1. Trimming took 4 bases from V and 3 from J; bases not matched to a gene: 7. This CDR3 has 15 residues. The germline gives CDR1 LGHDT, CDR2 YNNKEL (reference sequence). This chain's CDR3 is CASSLQWTGDYEQYF. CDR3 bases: TGTGCCAGCAGCCTTCAATGGACAGGGGACTACGAGCAGTACTTC.

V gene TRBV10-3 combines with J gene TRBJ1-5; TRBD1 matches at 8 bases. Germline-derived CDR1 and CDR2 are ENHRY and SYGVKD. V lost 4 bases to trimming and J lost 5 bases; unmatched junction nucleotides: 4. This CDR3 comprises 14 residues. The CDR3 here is CAISVTGGDQPQHF. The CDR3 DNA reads TGTGCCATCAGTGTTACAGGGGGGGATCAGCCCCAGCATTTT.

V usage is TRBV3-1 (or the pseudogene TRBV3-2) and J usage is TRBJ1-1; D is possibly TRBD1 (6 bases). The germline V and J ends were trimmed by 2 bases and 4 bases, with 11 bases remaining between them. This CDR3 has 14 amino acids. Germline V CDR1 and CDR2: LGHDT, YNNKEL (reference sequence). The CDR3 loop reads CASSQLDRITEAFF. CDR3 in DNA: TGTGCCAGCAGCCAACTTGACAGGATCACTGAAGCTTTCTTT.

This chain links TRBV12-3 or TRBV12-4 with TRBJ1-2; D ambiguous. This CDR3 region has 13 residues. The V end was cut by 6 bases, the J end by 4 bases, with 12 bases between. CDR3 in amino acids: CASRTDGSYGYTF. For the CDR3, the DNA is TGTGCCAGCAGGACCGACGGGAGCTATGGCTACACCTTC.

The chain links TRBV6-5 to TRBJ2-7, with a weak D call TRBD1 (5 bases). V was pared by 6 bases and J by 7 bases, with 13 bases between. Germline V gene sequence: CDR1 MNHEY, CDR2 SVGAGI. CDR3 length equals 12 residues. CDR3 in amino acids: CASRAGQLEQYF. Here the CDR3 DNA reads TGTGCCAGCAGAGCAGGACAATTAGAGCAGTACTTC.

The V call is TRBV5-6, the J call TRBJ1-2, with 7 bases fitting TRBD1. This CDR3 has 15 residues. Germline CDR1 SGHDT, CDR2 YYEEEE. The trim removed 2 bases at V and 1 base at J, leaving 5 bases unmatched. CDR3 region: CASSFYGQDNYGYTF. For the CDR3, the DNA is TGTGCCAGCAGCTTTTACGGACAGGATAACTATGGCTACACCTTC.

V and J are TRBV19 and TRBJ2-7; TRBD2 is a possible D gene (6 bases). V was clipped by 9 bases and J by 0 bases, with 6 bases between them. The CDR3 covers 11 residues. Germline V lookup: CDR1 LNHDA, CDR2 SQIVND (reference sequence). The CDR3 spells CASGSSYEQYF. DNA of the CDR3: TGTGCCAGCGGGAGCTCCTACGAGCAGTACTTC.

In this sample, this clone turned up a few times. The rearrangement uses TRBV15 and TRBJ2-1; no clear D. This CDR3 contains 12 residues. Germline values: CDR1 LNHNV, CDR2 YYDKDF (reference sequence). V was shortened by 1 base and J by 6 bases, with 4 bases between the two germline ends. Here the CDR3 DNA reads TGTGCCACCAGCAGAGTCGGCAATGAGCAGTTCTTC. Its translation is CATSRVGNEQFF. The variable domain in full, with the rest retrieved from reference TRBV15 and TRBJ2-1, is DAMVIQNPRYQVTQFGKPVTLSCSQTLNHNVMYWYQQKSSQAPKLLFHYYDKDFNNEADTPDNFQSRRPNTSFCFLDIRSPGLGDTAMYLCATSRVGNEQFFGPGTRLTVL.

The CDR3 DNA reads TGTGCCATCAGTGATTCGTTCAGGGACTACGAGCAGTACTTC. Residues: CAISDSFRDYEQYF. The rearrangement links TRBV10-3 to TRBJ2-7, with TRBD1 as a possible D gene (5 bases). CDR3 size: 14 residues. Looked up from germline, CDR1 is ENHRY and CDR2 is SYGVKD. The ends were cut back, 3 bases at V and 3 bases at J, with 12 bases in the middle.